This TCR beta chain was recovered during a study of shared clonotypes between healthy human individuals. Only in-frame clones appear in the TCRdb table, and some are missing; sequencing was by immunoSEQ multiplex PCR. Here the sample spans about 1.1 million clones, around 78% being singletons. There are 16 residues in the CDR3. The V segment lost 1 base and the J segment 7 bases; nucleotides outside the gene matches: 12. In germline, CDR1 is LNHDA, CDR2 SQIVND (reference sequence). The TCR comes from a man aged 18 to 29 in good health. Some clones in this sample may be carry-over from other donors' samples. Sequenced: memory CD4+ T cells from PBMCs. Specified subset: CD45RA-negative fraction. The chain links TRBV19 to TRBJ1-2; TRBD1 matches 7 bases. The CDR3 DNA sequence: TGTGCCAGTAGTATAGTGGGAGATAGGGGGCTGCGTGGCTACACCTTC. Translating it yields CASSIVGDRGLRGYTF. The whole variable domain, remainder taken from reference TRBV19 and TRBJ1-2, is DGGITQSPKYLFRKEGQNVTLSCEQNLNHDAMYWYRQDPGQGLRLIYYSQIVNDFQKGDIAEGYSVSREKKESFPLTVTSAQKNPTAFYLCASSIVGDRGLRGYTFGSGTRLTVV.